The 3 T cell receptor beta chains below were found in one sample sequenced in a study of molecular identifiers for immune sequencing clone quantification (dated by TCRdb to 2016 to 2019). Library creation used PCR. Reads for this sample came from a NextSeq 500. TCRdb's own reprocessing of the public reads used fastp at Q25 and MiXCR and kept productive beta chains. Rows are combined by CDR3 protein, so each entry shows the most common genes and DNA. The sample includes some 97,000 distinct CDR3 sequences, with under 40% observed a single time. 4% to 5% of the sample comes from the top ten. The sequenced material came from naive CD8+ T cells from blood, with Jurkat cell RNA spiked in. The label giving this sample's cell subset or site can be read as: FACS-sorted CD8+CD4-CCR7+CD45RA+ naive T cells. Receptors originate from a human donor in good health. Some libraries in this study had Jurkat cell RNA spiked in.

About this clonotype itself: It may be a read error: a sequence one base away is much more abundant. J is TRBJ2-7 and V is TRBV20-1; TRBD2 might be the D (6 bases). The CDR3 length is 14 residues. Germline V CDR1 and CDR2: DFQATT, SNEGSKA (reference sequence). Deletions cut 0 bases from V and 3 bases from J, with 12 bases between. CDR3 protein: CSARDGGSFYEQYF. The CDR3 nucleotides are TGCAGTGCTAGAGATGGGGGGAGTTTCTACGAGCAGTACTTC.

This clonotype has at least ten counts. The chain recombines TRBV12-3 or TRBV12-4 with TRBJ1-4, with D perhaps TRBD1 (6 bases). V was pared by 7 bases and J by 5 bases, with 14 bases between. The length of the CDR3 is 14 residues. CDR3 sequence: CASNHWGANEKLFF. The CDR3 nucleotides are TGTGCCAGCAACCACTGGGGGGCGAATGAAAAACTGTTTTTT.

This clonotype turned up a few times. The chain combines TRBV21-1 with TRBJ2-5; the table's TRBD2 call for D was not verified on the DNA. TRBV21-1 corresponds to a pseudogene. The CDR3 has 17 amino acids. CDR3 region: CASSTRTSGRYQETQYF. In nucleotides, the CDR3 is TGTGCCAGCAGCACTAGGACTAGCGGGAGGTACCAAGAGACCCAGTACTTC.